These 20 T cell receptor beta chains originate from one sample sequenced in a study of blood T cell repertoires in COVID-19. The protocol was immunoSEQ multiplex PCR, while the TCRdb copy is restricted to in-frame clones and leaves out a portion. The data hold about 160,000 clones, with almost 85% observed a single time. The sample consisted of peripheral blood. Every receptor here comes from a human donor with acute or convalescent COVID-19. The donor label of this sample is uncertain.

J is TRBJ1-5 and V is TRBV6-1, with TRBD1 as a possible D gene (5 bases). V dropped 1 base and J dropped 6 bases, with 10 bases sitting between them. CDR3 size: 14 residues. Germline-derived CDR1 and CDR2 are MNHNS and SASEGT. CDR3 region: CASSEVGGSQPQHF. The CDR3 nucleotides are TGTGCCAGCAGTGAAGTGGGGGGATCTCAGCCCCAGCATTTT.

The chain has TRBV19 and TRBJ1-2; D call uncertain. This CDR3 is 13 amino acids long. The V end lost 4 bases, the J end lost 1 base, and 7 bases lay between the germline ends. CDR1 is LNHDA, CDR2 SQIVND, per germline (reference sequence). The DNA of the CDR3 is TGTGCCAGTAGTACCGACAATAACTATGGCTACACCTTC. Its protein is CASSTDNNYGYTF.

V usage is TRBV5-4 and J usage is TRBJ2-1, with 12 nucleotides matching TRBD2. The CDR3 has 15 residues. In germline, CDR1 is SGHNT, CDR2 YYREEE (reference sequence). Losses at the gene ends were 9 bases for V and 8 bases for J; bases not matched to a gene: 12. In DNA, the CDR3 is TGTGCCACCTCTAGCGGGGGGGCCGCTCGCTATGAGCAGTTCTTC. This gives the protein CATSSGGAARYEQFF.

This clone is a singleton in its sample. The rearrangement joins TRBV3-1 (or the pseudogene TRBV3-2) to TRBJ2-3, with D perhaps matching TRBD1 (5 bases). CDR1 and CDR2 (germline): LGHDT, YNNKEL (reference sequence). V shed 7 bases and J shed 6 bases, with 17 bases lying between them. The CDR3 runs to 14 residues. The CDR3 here is CASTQTPKGDTQYF. The DNA of the CDR3 is TGTGCCAGCACCCAGACTCCTAAGGGGGATACGCAGTATTTT.

The chain has TRBV30 and TRBJ2-5; TRBD2 is a possible D gene (5 bases). Between the trimmed V and J ends, which lost 3 bases and 3 bases, there was a span of 5 bases. The germline V gene encodes CDR1 GTSNPN and CDR2 SVGIG (reference sequence). The length of the CDR3 is 11 residues. The CDR3 reads CAWRGEETQYF. As DNA, the CDR3 is TGTGCCTGGAGGGGAGAAGAGACCCAGTACTTC. The full variable domain, its missing parts supplied by reference TRBV30 and TRBJ2-5, is SQTIHQWPATLVQPVGSPLSLECTVEGTSNPNLYWYRQAAGRGLQLLFYSVGIGQISSEVPQNLSASRPQDRQFILSSKKLLLSDSGFYLCAWRGEETQYFGPGTRLLVL.

This chain uses TRBV30 with TRBJ2-1; D is undetermined. V shed 3 bases and J shed 6 bases, with 9 bases lying between them. The CDR3 contains 12 residues. The germline V gene has CDR1 GTSNPN and CDR2 SVGIG (reference sequence). The CDR3 region has the DNA TGTGCCTGGAGGTCGGTAAGCAATGAGCAGTTCTTC. The encoded protein is CAWRSVSNEQFF.

The V gene is TRBV19, the J gene TRBJ1-2; 8 nucleotides align to TRBD1. In germline, CDR1 is LNHDA, CDR2 SQIVND (reference sequence). V lost 3 bases and J lost 3; bases outside the gene matches: 3. This CDR3 has 14 residues. CDR3 coding DNA: TGTGCCAGTAGTATGACGGACAGGGACTATGGCTACACCTTC. This gives the protein CASSMTDRDYGYTF. The whole variable domain, remainder taken from reference TRBV19 and TRBJ1-2, is DGGITQSPKYLFRKEGQNVTLSCEQNLNHDAMYWYRQDPGQGLRLIYYSQIVNDFQKGDIAEGYSVSREKKESFPLTVTSAQKNPTAFYLCASSMTDRDYGYTFGSGTRLTVV.

This chain links TRBV23-1 with TRBJ1-5; a weak D match, TRBD1 (5 bases). TRBV23-1 is flagged as an ORF with uncertain function. Trimming took 8 bases from V and 5 from J, leaving 19 bases between them. The CDR3 is 15 amino acids. CDR3 DNA: TGCGCCAGCCTATCTACGGGACTCAGTTATCAGCCCCAGCATTTT. It codes for CASLSTGLSYQPQHF.

This clone came up once. The CDR3 region is CASSLSYEGRLNTGELFF. Written as DNA, the CDR3 is TGTGCCAGCAGCTTAAGTTATGAAGGGAGGTTGAACACCGGGGAGCTGTTTTTT. The V gene is TRBV7-3, the J gene TRBJ2-2; maybe TRBD2 (6 bases). The germline gives CDR1 SGHTA, CDR2 FQGTGA. The CDR3 sequence is 18 residues long. V gave up 1 base and J gave up 1 base, with 16 bases separating them.

This chain connects TRBV5-1 to TRBJ2-3, with 9 bases that match TRBD1. CDR3 length equals 15 residues. The J segment lost 4 bases and the V segment lost 2 bases, leaving 5 bases of the junction unmatched. Germline loops: CDR1 SGHRS, CDR2 YFSETQ. In DNA, the CDR3 is TGCGCCAGCAGCTTCGACAGGGGGGGATCAGATACGCAGTATTTT. Amino acids: CASSFDRGGSDTQYF. The variable domain in full, completed from reference TRBV5-1 and TRBJ2-3, reads KAGVTQTPRYLIKTRGQQVTLSCSPISGHRSVSWYQQTPGQGLQFLFEYFSETQRNKGNFPGRFSGRQFSNSRSEMNVSTLELGDSALYLCASSFDRGGSDTQYFGPGTRLTVL.

The chain employs TRBV5-4 and TRBJ1-2; the match to TRBD1 covers 8 bases. CDR1 is SGHNT and CDR2 is YYREEE in the germline V gene (reference sequence). The CDR3 length is 14 residues. V shed 0 bases and J 7 bases; nucleotides not matched to a gene: 5. The chain's CDR3 is CASSLGGTGGGYTF. CDR3 in DNA: TGTGCCAGCAGCTTGGGAGGGACAGGCGGTGGCTACACCTTC.

V gene TRBV12-5 combines with J gene TRBJ1-5; D not certain. V dropped 1 base and J dropped 4 bases, with 5 bases sitting between them. Germline V lookup: CDR1 LGHNT, CDR2 FRNRAP. The CDR3 has 13 amino acids. CDR3 loop: CASGLGTNQPQHF. The CDR3, as DNA: TGTGCTAGTGGTTTGGGAACTAATCAGCCCCAGCATTTT.

The genes are TRBV2 and TRBJ1-6, with 10 bases identical to TRBD1. CDR1 SNHLY and CDR2 FYNNEI come from the germline V gene. The CDR3 is made up of 14 amino acids. V was pared by 7 bases and J by 8 bases, with 5 bases of the junction left unmatched. The CDR3 bases are TGTGCCAGCATTTGGGACAGGGGTGATTCACCCCTCCACTTT. Its protein is CASIWDRGDSPLHF.

The genes are TRBV6-1 and TRBJ1-5; D unresolved. CDR3 length equals 14 residues. V was clipped by 0 bases and J by 5 bases, with 8 bases between them. Germline CDR1 MNHNS, CDR2 SASEGT. The CDR3 sequence: CASSEATLDQPQHF. The CDR3 nucleotides read TGTGCCAGCAGTGAAGCGACATTAGATCAGCCCCAGCATTTT.

The chain uses TRBV2 and TRBJ1-1; 8 bases fit TRBD1. CDR3 length equals 15 residues. Losses at the gene ends were 6 bases for V and 4 bases for J; bases not matched to a gene: 10. Germline V gene lookup returns CDR1 SNHLY and CDR2 FYNNEI. CDR3 nucleotide sequence: TGTGCCAGCAGACTTCTTCCCGGACAGGGCACTGAAGCTTTCTTT. This codes for CASRLLPGQGTEAFF.

The rearrangement joins TRBV10-3 to TRBJ1-3; possibly TRBD1 for D (5 bases). Trimming shortened V by 3 bases and J by 4 bases, and 19 bases separated the two germline ends. Germline CDR1 reads ENHRY; CDR2 reads SYGVKD. The CDR3 has 17 residues. In DNA, the CDR3 is TGTGCCATCAGTGATGGGCTTCGGAGGGGCGCCGGAAACACCATATATTTT. It specifies CAISDGLRRGAGNTIYF.

This chain connects TRBV5-1 to TRBJ2-2, with TRBD2 as a possible D gene (6 bases). In germline, CDR1 is SGHRS, CDR2 YFSETQ. Trimming took off 4 bases at V and 4 bases at J, with 14 bases between the two ends. The CDR3 consists of 15 residues. In nucleotides, the CDR3 is TGCGCCAGCAGCGAAGCCGGGGGAACCACCGGGGAGCTGTTTTTT. It is translated as CASSEAGGTTGELFF.

Notes on this clone: Other nucleotide sequences from this sample produce the same CDR3. V and J are TRBV7-2 and TRBJ2-1; maybe TRBD1 (6 bases). The V end was cut by 1 base, the J end by 4 bases, with 11 bases between. CDR1 SGHTA and CDR2 FQGNSA come from the germline V gene. The CDR3 extends over 15 amino acids. The CDR3, as DNA: TGTGCCAGCAGCTTAGGTGGGGGCGGTTACAATGAGCAGTTCTTC. Translating gives CASSLGGGGYNEQFF. Combining the CDR3 with reference TRBV7-2 and TRBJ2-1 gives the whole variable domain GAGVSQSPSNKVTEKGKDVELRCDPISGHTALYWYRQSLGQGLEFLIYFQGNSAPDKSGLPSDRFSAERTGGSVSTLTIQRTQQEDSAVYLCASSLGGGGYNEQFFGPGTRLTVL.

Only one count was recorded for this clone. The chain carries TRBV7-2 and TRBJ2-7; 12 nucleotides align to TRBD1. Germline V gene lookup returns CDR1 SGHTA and CDR2 FQGNSA. The V segment lost 5 bases and the J segment 7 bases; nucleotides outside the gene matches: 9. The CDR3 totals 15 residues. CDR3 coding DNA: TGTGCCAGCAGCGCTCGGGGACAGGGGGCGCGTGAGCAGTACTTC. It codes for CASSARGQGAREQYF.

This rearrangement joins TRBV6-1 to TRBJ2-7, with 9 positions matching TRBD2. The CDR3 is made up of 16 amino acids. The junction had 9 bases not matched to a gene; V was cut back by 0 bases and J by 6 bases. CDR1 and CDR2 (germline): MNHNS, SASEGT. The CDR3 coding sequence is TGTGCCAGCAGTGAAGCGTATTATGGCGGGGGGGGCGAGCAGTACTTC. This sequence encodes CASSEAYYGGGGEQYF.